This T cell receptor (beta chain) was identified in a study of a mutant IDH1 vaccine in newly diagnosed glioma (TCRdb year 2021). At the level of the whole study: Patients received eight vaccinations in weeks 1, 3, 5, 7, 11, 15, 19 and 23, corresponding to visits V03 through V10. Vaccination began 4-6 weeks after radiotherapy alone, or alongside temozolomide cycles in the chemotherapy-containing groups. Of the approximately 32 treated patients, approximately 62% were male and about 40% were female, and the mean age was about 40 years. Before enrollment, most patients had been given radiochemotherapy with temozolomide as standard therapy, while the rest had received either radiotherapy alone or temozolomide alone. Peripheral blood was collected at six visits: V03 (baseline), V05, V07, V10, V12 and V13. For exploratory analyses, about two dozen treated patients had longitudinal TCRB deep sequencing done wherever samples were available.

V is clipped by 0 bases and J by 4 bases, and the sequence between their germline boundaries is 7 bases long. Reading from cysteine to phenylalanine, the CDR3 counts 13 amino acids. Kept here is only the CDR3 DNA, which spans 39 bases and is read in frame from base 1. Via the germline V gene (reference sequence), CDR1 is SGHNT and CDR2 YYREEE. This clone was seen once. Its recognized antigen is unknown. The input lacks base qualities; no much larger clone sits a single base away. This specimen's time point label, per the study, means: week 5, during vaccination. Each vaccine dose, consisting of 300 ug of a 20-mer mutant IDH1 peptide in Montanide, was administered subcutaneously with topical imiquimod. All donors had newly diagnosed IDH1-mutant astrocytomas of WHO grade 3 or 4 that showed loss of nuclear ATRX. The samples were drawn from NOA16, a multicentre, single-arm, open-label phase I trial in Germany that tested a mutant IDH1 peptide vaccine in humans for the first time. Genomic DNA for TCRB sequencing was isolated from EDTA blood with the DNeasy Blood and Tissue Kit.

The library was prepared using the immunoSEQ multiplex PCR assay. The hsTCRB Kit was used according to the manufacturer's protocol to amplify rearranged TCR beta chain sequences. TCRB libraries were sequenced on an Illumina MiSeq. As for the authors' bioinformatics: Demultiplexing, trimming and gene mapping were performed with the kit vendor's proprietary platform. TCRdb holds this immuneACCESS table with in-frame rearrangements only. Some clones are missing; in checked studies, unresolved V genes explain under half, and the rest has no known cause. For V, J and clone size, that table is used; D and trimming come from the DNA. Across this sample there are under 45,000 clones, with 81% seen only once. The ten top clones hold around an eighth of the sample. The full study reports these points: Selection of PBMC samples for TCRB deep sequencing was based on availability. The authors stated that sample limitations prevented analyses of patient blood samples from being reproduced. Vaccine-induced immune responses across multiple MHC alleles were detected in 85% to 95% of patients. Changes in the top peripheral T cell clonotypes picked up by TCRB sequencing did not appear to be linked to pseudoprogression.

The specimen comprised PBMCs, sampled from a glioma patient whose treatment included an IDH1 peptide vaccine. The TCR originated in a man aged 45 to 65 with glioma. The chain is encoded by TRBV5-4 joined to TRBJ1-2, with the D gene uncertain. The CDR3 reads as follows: CASSLGGSYGYTF. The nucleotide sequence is TGTGCCAGCAGCTTGGGAGGGAGCTATGGCTACACCTTC.